This TCR beta chain appears in the sequencing data of a study of T cells expressing NK-cell markers. Study at large: Just one sequenced donor of eight was HCMV-seronegative, while seven were seropositive.

The CDR3 is 15 residues long. Germline V gene lookup returns CDR1 MNHNS and CDR2 SASEGT. About this clonotype itself: The target antigen is unknown.

TCR beta libraries carry UMIs added by 5'RACE template switching. One entry per CDR3 protein, without DNA, is what TCRdb gives after re-calling the 5' RACE reads. The data show 300,000 to 500,000 distinct CDR3 sequences, and the top ten clones hold roughly 10%. Findings of the study overall: Where a few donors were concerned, these clonotypes also led the CD3+CD56-NKG2C+ fraction. Dominant NKG2C+ clonotypes accounted for about 1.0-8% of CD8+ T cells in roughly 6 donors.

The chain employs TRBV6-1 and TRBJ2-5; TCRdb returns TRBD1, unconfirmable since there is no DNA. The sample taken for sequencing was blood T cells: a sorted CD56 or NKG2C T cell subset, CD4+ or CD8+ T cells, or bulk PBMC T cells (not recorded which). This receptor was taken from a woman between 45 and 65 years old in good health. The CDR3 sequence is CASSPQRTGTETQYF.